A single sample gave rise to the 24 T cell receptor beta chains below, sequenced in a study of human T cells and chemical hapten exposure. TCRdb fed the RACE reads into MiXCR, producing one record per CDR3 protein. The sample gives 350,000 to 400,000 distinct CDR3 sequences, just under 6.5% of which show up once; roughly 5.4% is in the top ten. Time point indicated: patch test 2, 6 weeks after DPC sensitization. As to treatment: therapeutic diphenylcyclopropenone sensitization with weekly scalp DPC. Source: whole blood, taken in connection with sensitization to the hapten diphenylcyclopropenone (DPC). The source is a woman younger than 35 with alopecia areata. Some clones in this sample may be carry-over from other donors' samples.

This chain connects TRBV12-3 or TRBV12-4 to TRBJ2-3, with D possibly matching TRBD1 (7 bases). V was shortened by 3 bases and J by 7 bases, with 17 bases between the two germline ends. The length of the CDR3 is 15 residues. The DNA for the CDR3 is TGTGCCAGCAGTTTTCCCGGACAGGCGGGGAATACGCAGTATTTT. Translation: CASSFPGQAGNTQYF.

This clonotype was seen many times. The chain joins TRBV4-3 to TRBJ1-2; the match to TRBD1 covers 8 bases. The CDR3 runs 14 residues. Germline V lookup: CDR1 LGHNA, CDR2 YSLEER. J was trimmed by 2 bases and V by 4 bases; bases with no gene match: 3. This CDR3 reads CASSPRQGNYGYTF. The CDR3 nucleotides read TGCGCCAGCAGCCCAAGACAGGGGAACTATGGCTACACCTTC.

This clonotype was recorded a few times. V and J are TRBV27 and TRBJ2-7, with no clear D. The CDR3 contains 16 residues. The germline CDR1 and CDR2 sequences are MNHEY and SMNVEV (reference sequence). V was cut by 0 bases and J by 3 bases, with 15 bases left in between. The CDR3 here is CASSLSSDSAHYEQYF. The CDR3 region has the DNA TGTGCCAGCAGTTTATCGTCGGATTCCGCCCACTACGAGCAGTACTTC.

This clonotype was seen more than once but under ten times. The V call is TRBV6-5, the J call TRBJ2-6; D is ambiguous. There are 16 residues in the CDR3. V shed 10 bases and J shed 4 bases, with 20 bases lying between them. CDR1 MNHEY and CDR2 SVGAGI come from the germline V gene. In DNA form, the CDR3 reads TGTGCCACCTCGGCTATAGAGAGTTCCGGGGCCAACGTCCTGACTTTC. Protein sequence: CATSAIESSGANVLTF.

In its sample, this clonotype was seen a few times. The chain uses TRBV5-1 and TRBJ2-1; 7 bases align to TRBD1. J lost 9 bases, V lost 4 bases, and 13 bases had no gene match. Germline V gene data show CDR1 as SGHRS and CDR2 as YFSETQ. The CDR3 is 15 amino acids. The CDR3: CASSPYPTGVVEQFF. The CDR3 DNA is TGCGCCAGCAGCCCCTACCCCACAGGGGTCGTTGAGCAGTTCTTC. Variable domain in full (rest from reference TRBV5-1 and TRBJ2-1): KAGVTQTPRYLIKTRGQQVTLSCSPISGHRSVSWYQQTPGQGLQFLFEYFSETQRNKGNFPGRFSGRQFSNSRSEMNVSTLELGDSALYLCASSPYPTGVVEQFFGPGTRLTVL.

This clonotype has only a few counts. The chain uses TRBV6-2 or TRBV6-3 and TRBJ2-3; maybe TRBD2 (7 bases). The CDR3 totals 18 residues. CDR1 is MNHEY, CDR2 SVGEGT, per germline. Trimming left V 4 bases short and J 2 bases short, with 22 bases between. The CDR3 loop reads CASSSMADGGAFTDTQYF. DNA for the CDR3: TGTGCCAGCAGTTCCATGGCCGATGGGGGGGCTTTCACAGATACGCAGTATTTT.

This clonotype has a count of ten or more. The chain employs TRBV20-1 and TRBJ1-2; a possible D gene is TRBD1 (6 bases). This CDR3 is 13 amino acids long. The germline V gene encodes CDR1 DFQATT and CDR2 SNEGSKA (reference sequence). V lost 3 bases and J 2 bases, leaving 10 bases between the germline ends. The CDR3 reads CSASTGTNYGYTF. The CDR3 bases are TGCAGTGCTAGTACCGGGACAAACTATGGCTACACCTTC.

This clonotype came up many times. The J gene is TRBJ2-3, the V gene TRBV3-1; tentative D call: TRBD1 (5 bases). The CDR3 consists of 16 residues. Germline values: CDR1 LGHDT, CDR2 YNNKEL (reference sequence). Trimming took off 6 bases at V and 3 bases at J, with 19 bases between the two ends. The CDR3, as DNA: TGTGCCAGCAGTGACAGCACCTTGGCCTCGACAGATACGCAGTATTTT. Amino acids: CASSDSTLASTDTQYF.

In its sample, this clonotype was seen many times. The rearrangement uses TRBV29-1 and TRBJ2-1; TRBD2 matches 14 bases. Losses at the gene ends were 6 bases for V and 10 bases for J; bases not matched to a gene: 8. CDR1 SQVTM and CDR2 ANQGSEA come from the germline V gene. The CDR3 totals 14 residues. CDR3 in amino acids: CSVDPGLAGDEQFF. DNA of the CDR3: TGCAGCGTGGATCCGGGACTAGCGGGGGACGAGCAGTTCTTC.

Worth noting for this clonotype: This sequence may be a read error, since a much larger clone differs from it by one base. CDR3 DNA: TGTGCCAGCGGATGGAGGGACAATCATCCCCAGCATTTT. Amino acids: CASGWRDNHPQHF. The chain recombines TRBV27 with TRBJ1-5, with D possibly TRBD1 on 6 matching bases. The CDR3 runs 13 residues. Germline CDR1 is MNHEY and CDR2 is SMNVEV (reference sequence).

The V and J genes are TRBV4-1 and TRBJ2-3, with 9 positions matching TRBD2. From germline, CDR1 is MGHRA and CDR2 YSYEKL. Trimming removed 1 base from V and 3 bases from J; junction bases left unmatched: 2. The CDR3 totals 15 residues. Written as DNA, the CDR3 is TGCGCCAGCAGCCAAGGGGGACTAGCAACAGATACGCAGTATTTT. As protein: CASSQGGLATDTQYF.

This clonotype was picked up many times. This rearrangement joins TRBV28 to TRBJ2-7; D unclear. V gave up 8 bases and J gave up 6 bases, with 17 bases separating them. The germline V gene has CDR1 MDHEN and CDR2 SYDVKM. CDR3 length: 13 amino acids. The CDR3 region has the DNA TGTGCCAGCGTAGGGCCGCTTTCGAGCGAGCAGTACTTC. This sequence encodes CASVGPLSSEQYF.

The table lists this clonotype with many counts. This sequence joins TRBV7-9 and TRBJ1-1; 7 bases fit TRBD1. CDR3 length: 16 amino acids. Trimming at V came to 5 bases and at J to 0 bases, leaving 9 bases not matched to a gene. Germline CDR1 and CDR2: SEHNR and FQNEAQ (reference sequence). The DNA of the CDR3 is TGTGCCAGCAGCCAGACAGGGACCGAGATGAACACTGAAGCTTTCTTT. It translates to CASSQTGTEMNTEAFF.

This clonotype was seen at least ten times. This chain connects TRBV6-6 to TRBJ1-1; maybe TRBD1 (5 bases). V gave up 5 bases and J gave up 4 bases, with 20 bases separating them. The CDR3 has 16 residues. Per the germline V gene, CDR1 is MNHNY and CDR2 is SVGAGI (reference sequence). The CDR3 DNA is TGTGCCAGCAGTGAACAGGCTATAGGGGTATCCACTGAAGCTTTCTTT. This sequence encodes CASSEQAIGVSTEAFF.

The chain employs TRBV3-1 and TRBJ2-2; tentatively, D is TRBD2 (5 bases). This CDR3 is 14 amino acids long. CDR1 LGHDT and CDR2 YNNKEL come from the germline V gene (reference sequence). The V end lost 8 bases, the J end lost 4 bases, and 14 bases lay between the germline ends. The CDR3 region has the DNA TGTGCCAGCGGCGTTGAGGGCGGCACCGGGGAGCTGTTTTTT. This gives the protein CASGVEGGTGELFF. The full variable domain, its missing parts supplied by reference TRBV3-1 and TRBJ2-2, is DTAVSQTPKYLVTQMGNDKSIKCEQNLGHDTMYWYKQDSKKFLKIMFSYNNKELIINETVPNRFSPKSPDKAHLNLHINSLELGDSAVYFCASGVEGGTGELFFGEGSRLTVL.

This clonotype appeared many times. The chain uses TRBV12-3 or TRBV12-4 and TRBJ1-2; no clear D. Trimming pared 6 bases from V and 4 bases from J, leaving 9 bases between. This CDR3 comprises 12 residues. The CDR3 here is CASRPDGYGYTF. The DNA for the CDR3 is TGTGCCAGCAGACCAGATGGCTATGGCTACACCTTC.

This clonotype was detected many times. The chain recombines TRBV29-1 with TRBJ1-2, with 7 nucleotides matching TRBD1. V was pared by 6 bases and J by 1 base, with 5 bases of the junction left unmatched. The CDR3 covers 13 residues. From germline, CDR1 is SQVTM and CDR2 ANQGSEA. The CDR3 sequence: CSVPGGGNYGYTF. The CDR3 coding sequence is TGCAGCGTCCCAGGGGGAGGTAACTATGGCTACACCTTC.

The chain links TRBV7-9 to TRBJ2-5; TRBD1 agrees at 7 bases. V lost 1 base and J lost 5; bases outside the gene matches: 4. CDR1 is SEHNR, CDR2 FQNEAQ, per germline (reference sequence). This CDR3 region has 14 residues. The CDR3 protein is CASSLGGGRETQYF. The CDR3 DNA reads TGTGCCAGCAGCTTAGGAGGGGGCCGGGAGACCCAGTACTTC.

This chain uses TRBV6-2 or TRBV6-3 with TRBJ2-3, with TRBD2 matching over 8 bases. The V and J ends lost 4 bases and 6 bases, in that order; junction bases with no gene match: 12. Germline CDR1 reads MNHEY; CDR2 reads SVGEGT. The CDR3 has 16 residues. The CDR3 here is CASSFLTPGLVDTQYF. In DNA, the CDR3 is TGTGCCAGCAGTTTCCTGACACCGGGACTAGTCGATACGCAGTATTTT.

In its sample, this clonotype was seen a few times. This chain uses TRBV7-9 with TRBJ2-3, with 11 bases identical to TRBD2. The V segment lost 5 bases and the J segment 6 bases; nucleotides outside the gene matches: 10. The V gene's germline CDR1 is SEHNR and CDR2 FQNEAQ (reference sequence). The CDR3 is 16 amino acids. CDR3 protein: CASSPQRLAGLDTQYF. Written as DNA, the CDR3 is TGTGCCAGCAGCCCCCAAAGACTAGCGGGGTTGGATACGCAGTATTTT.

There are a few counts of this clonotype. CDR3 protein: CSARDAATETQYF. CDR3 nucleotide sequence: TGCAGTGCTAGAGATGCGGCCACCGAGACGCAGTATTTT. The V gene is TRBV20-1, the J gene TRBJ2-3; D uncertain. The CDR3 covers 13 residues. CDR1 is DFQATT and CDR2 is SNEGSKA in the germline V gene (reference sequence). The ends were cut back, 0 bases at V and 9 bases at J, with 13 bases in the middle.

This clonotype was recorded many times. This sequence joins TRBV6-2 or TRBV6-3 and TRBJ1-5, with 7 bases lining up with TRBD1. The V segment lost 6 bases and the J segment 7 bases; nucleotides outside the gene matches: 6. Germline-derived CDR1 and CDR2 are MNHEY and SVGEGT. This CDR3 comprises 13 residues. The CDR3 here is CASRRGGRQPQHF. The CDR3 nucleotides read TGTGCCAGCAGGCGAGGGGGCCGACAGCCCCAGCATTTT.

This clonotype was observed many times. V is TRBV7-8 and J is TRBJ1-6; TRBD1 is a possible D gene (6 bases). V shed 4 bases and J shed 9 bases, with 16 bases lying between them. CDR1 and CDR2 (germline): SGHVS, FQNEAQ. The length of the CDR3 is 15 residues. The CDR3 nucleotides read TGTGCCAGCAGCTCCCGGGACACGGTTATTTCACCCCTCCACTTT. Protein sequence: CASSSRDTVISPLHF.

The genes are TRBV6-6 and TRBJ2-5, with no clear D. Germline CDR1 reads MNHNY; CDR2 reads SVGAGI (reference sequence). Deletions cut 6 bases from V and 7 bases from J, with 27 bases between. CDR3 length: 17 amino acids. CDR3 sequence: CASSGKRSQLTDGTQYF. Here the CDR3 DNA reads TGTGCCAGCAGCGGTAAACGGTCCCAGCTAACCGATGGGACCCAGTACTTC.